This paragraph reports one TCR beta chain. This receptor's antigen is unknown. No much larger clonotype is one base removed from it; base qualities were not supplied. The time point label corresponds to: sample taken at primary tumor resection. Whole RNA extracted from tumor and nontumor lung tissue, or from cryopreserved PBMC samples, was used for TCR sequencing without cell sorting. Samples were obtained from approximately 72 patients with early-stage, untreated non-small cell lung cancer from the lung TRACERx cohort. Only patients for whom sufficient RNA was available from at least two tumor regions were selected for TCR sequencing. The data derive from a study of spatial heterogeneity in lung cancer (dated by TCRdb to between 2017 and 2020). Turning to the overall study: More beta-chain than alpha-chain transcripts were consistently detected, likely reflecting higher beta-chain transcript abundance. In non-small cell lung cancer, the study made a quantitative comparison of TCR alpha and beta repertoires among multiple tumor regions, matched nontumor lung and blood. Both alpha and beta chains were TCR-sequenced in samples taken at surgery, namely 220 tumor regions, fewer than 85 matched nontumor lung samples and just over 55 PBMC samples. TCR repertoire features were related to nonsynonymous mutation counts determined by whole-exome sequencing of tumor tissue. In the raw uncorrected reads, each unique combination of TCR and UMI appeared more than ten times on average. Paper-wide results and their limitations: Ubiquitous expanded tumor TCRs were detected in blood more often at tumor resection than at routine follow-up. Additional single-cell paired TCR alpha and beta sequencing was considered necessary to confirm, at a functional level, the hypothesis that regional TCRs recognize regional mutations.

Library construction relied on 5' RACE. The sequencer was a NextSeq 500. To allow correction of PCR and sequencing errors, the TCR library protocol tagged every TCR cDNA molecule with a unique molecular identifier. Per the authors' processing: Decombinator tools were used for TCR identification, UMI-based error correction and CDR3 extraction. Expanded TCRs were defined as those above a frequency of 2 per 1,000, corresponding to the top 1% of the tumor frequency distribution. Each repertoire was subsampled 100 times to 5,000 TCRs, after which Renyi diversity was computed with the R vegan package. CDR3 similarity networks were constructed using string-kernel similarity of amino acid triplets, with links drawn between CDR3s whose pairwise similarity was above 0.82. TCRdb reran the public reads through fastp at Q25 and MiXCR, keeping productive beta chains. CDR3 protein duplicates are merged, each entry listing the most common genes and DNA. None of the V and J calls come from the authors' own analysis; TCRdb made them. In all, the sample holds around 12,000 distinct CDR3 sequences, and roughly an eighth of those were seen once. Together, the top ten hold roughly 2.4% of the sample.

The specimen was PBMCs, collected at surgery. The sequence was obtained from a female donor with early-stage non-small cell lung cancer.

CDR3 reads: CATSSGNTGELFF. Read as DNA, the sequence is TGTGCCACCAGTAGTGGGAACACCGGGGAGCTGTTTTTT. The chain is assembled from TRBV24-1 and TRBJ2-2; the D segment cannot be called with confidence. Including the terminal cysteine and phenylalanine, the CDR3 comprises 13 residues. Only the CDR3 region is kept as DNA, spanning 39 bases read in frame from base 1. V gives up 6 bases and J gives up 1 base, and the segment between their germline ends measures 5 bases. The germline V gene gives CDR1 as KGHDR and CDR2 as SFDVKD.